This is a list of T cell receptor beta chains from one sample in a study of blood T cell repertoires in COVID-19. Sequenced by immunoSEQ multiplex PCR; TCRdb stores in-frame clones only, minus some. The sample records over 200,000 clones, approximately 84% being singletons. The sequenced sample consisted of peripheral blood. The receptors derive from a man aged 35 to 55 with active or convalescent COVID-19. The CDR3 runs from the conserved cysteine through the conserved F or W. A D gene is named only where the DNA matches it firmly. The size entry is marked missing in some rows and otherwise reads once, few, many or a size class.

D gene	V gene	J gene	clone size	CDR3 DNA	CDR3 protein
TRBD1	TRBV5-1	TRBJ2-5	NA	TGCGCCAGCAGCTTGGGCCCAGGGGGCGCGGGGGAGACCCAGTACTTC	CASSLGPGGAGETQYF
TRBD2	TRBV2	TRBJ2-1	NA	TGTGCCAGCAGGAAGTCTCGAGGGGAGGGAAATGAGCAGTTCTTC	CASRKSRGEGNEQFF
NA	TRBV7-9	TRBJ2-1	NA	TGTGCCAGCAGTTTCGGGAACAATGAGCAGTTCTTC	CASSFGNNEQFF
TRBD1	TRBV6-5	TRBJ2-3	NA	TGTGCCAGCAGCCCGGACAGGGGAGGGAATACGCAGTATTTT	CASSPDRGGNTQYF
NA	TRBV9	TRBJ1-6	NA	TGTGCCAGCAGCGCAGGGGACGGATATAATTCACCCCTCCACTTT	CASSAGDGYNSPLHF
NA	TRBV11-2	TRBJ2-7	NA	TGTGCCAGCAGCTTAGCCGCAGGGGGGTACGAGCAGTACTTC	CASSLAAGGYEQYF
NA	TRBV11-2	TRBJ1-6	NA	TGTGCCAGCAGCTTAGTTGCGGGGGGGCTTTTGAATTCACCCCTCCACTTT	CASSLVAGGLLNSPLHF
TRBD1	TRBV28	TRBJ2-7	NA	TGTGCCAGCAGCGTCCCGGGACAGGCATCCTACGAGCAGTACTTC	CASSVPGQASYEQYF
TRBD1	TRBV11-1	TRBJ2-7	NA	TGTGCCAGCAGCTCAAAAGGGACAGGGAATGGGTACGAGCAGTACTTC	CASSSKGTGNGYEQYF
TRBD1	TRBV29-1	TRBJ2-7	once	TGCAGCGGAGGGACAGGGGGTCCCTACGAGCAGTACTTC	CSGGTGGPYEQYF
NA	TRBV29-1	TRBJ1-2	NA	TGCAGCGTTGAAGATGTAGAGAACTATGGCTACACCTTC	CSVEDVENYGYTF
NA	TRBV5-4	TRBJ1-1	NA	TGTGCCAGCAGCACCGGGACATCGAACACTGAAGCTTTCTTT	CASSTGTSNTEAFF
NA	TRBV27	TRBJ1-5	once	TGTGCCAGCAGTCTACAGGGAGGCAATCAGCCCCAGCATTTT	CASSLQGGNQPQHF
NA	TRBV4-1	TRBJ1-6	NA	TGCGCCAGCAGCCTCGGGGTTTCGGGTAATTCACCCCTCCACTTT	CASSLGVSGNSPLHF
NA	TRBV3-1/TRBV3-2	TRBJ2-3	once	TGTGCCAGCAGCAAAGGGGGGGGCACAGATACGCAGTATTTT	CASSKGGGTDTQYF
TRBD1	TRBV5-1	TRBJ2-7	few	TGCGCCAGCAGTTCCTTAGGGACAGCCTACGAGCAGTACTTC	CASSSLGTAYEQYF
TRBD1	TRBV6-5	TRBJ1-2	NA	TGTGCCAGCAGTTACCATCCGGGACAGGGAATGATCGGCTACACCTTC	CASSYHPGQGMIGYTF
NA	TRBV6-5	TRBJ1-2	NA	TGTGCCAGCAGTTACTCGTGGTCCGCGTCCTATGGCTACACCTTC	CASSYSWSASYGYTF
TRBD2	TRBV5-1	TRBJ2-2	NA	TGCGCCAGCAGCACATTCGGGGGGGTCCCCTCGAACACCGGGGAGCTGTTTTTT	CASSTFGGVPSNTGELFF
NA	TRBV4-1	TRBJ2-7	NA	TGCGCCAGCAGCCAAGTCGATCTACTCATCCGCCACGAGCAGTACTTC	CASSQVDLLIRHEQYF
NA	TRBV5-6	TRBJ1-1	NA	TGTGCCAGCAGCACAAGACAGGTTCTAAACACTGAAGCTTTCTTT	CASSTRQVLNTEAFF
TRBD2	TRBV3-1/TRBV3-2	TRBJ2-3	NA	TGTGCCAGCCTCCCACCCGCGAGCGGGAGGGCCGATAATACGCAGTATTTT	CASLPPASGRADNTQYF
NA	TRBV6-7	TRBJ2-3	NA	TGTGCCAGCATAAAGGCGTGCGACACTCGCACAGATACGCAGTATTTT	CASIKACDTRTDTQYF
NA	TRBV6-5	TRBJ2-3	NA	TGTGCCAGCAGTACTACTAGCTCGAGGACAGATACGCAGTATTTT	CASSTTSSRTDTQYF
NA	TRBV11-1	TRBJ2-1	NA	TGTGCCAGCAGCCGGACACAACTAAACGACAATGAGCAGTTCTTC	CASSRTQLNDNEQFF
TRBD2	TRBV28	TRBJ2-1	NA	TGTGCCAGCAGTTCTGGGACGGGAGGGCCCTCCTACAATGAGCAGTTCTTC	CASSSGTGGPSYNEQFF
TRBD2	TRBV5-1	TRBJ2-5	NA	TGCGCCAGCTCCACTAGCGGAACCGTCCAAGAGACCCAGTACTTC	CASSTSGTVQETQYF
NA	TRBV19	TRBJ1-4	NA	TGTGCCACCGGGTCCGGGGATTTTAATGAAAAACTGTTTTTT	CATGSGDFNEKLFF
NA	TRBV18	TRBJ1-6	once	TGTGCCAGCTCACCACCGTTCGGGGTCCCGGGCTCACCCCTCCACTTT	CASSPPFGVPGSPLHF
NA	TRBV19	TRBJ2-2	NA	TGTGCCAGTAGTATCTTGAGGGTGACCGGGGAGCTGTTTTTT	CASSILRVTGELFF
TRBD1	TRBV28	TRBJ1-4	NA	TGTGCCAGCAGCAAGCGACAGGGTAGAGAAAAACTGTTTTTT	CASSKRQGREKLFF
TRBD1	TRBV5-4	TRBJ2-7	NA	TGTGCCAGCAGCTTGGCTGACAGGGGAGGATACGAGCAGTACTTC	CASSLADRGGYEQYF
NA	TRBV7-8	TRBJ2-7	NA	TGTGCCAGCAGCCCCCGGAGAGGGGGGGCCTCCTACGAGCAGTACTTC	CASSPRRGGASYEQYF
NA	TRBV28	TRBJ1-2	NA	TGTGCCAGCAGTTCCCCGCAATTGGGGAGGGACGGCTACACCTTC	CASSSPQLGRDGYTF
NA	TRBV11-2	TRBJ2-7	NA	TGTGCCAGCAGCTACGGGTCCGACGAGCAGTACTTC	CASSYGSDEQYF
TRBD2	TRBV28	TRBJ2-2	NA	TGTGCCAGCAGTTTATCCCCCGGGGGGGGGAACACCGGGGAGCTGTTTTTT	CASSLSPGGGNTGELFF
NA	TRBV2	TRBJ1-5	NA	TGTGCCAGCAGTGATTTGGGGGGAGGGCAGCCCCAGCATTTT	CASSDLGGGQPQHF
TRBD2	TRBV3-1/TRBV3-2	TRBJ2-3	NA	TGTGCCAGCAGCCAAGGACTAGCGGCCTCGTTAGATACGCAGTATTTT	CASSQGLAASLDTQYF
NA	TRBV28	TRBJ1-5	NA	TGTGCCAGCAGCTACAGGGACCAGCCCCAGCATTTT	CASSYRDQPQHF
NA	TRBV30	TRBJ1-5	few	TGTGCCTGGAGTGAGGGGGTGAGCAATCAGCCCCAGCATTTT	CAWSEGVSNQPQHF
NA	TRBV2	TRBJ1-3	NA	TGTGCCAGCAGAAGTGAGTTACTGTATGGAAACACCATATATTTT	CASRSELLYGNTIYF
NA	TRBV5-1	TRBJ2-7	NA	TGCGCCAGCAGCTTGTGGTGGGCAGATGGGGAGCAGTACTTC	CASSLWWADGEQYF
NA	TRBV6-5	TRBJ1-1	NA	TGTGCCAGCAGTTATGTCCGTTCGGGCACTGAAGCTTTCTTT	CASSYVRSGTEAFF
NA	TRBV30	TRBJ1-4	NA	TGTGCCTGGAGTGTACTTTCAGGCCCTGGCGAAAAACTGTTTTTT	CAWSVLSGPGEKLFF
NA	TRBV15	TRBJ2-7	NA	TGTGCCACCAGCAGAGTCAAGGGACTGGGAAGCTCCTACGAGCAGTACTTC	CATSRVKGLGSSYEQYF
TRBD2	TRBV5-6	TRBJ2-3	NA	TGTGCCAGCAGCTTGGTAGCGGGAGTAGGATCGCAAGATACGCAGTATTTT	CASSLVAGVGSQDTQYF
NA	TRBV19	TRBJ2-7	NA	TGTGCCAGTAAGTACGGGACAAGTAGCGACGAGCAGTACTTC	CASKYGTSSDEQYF
TRBD2	TRBV2	TRBJ2-1	NA	TGTGCCAGCAACCCTAGCGGGAGGAATGAGCAGTTCTTC	CASNPSGRNEQFF
NA	TRBV15	TRBJ2-7	once	TGTGCCACCAGCAGTCCTGGCGAGATGAGCGACGAGCAGTACTTC	CATSSPGEMSDEQYF
NA	TRBV7-6	TRBJ1-1	NA	TGTGCCAGCAGCTTAGGTAAAGGGCTGGGAGACACTGAAGCTTTCTTT	CASSLGKGLGDTEAFF
NA	TRBV12-3/TRBV12-4	TRBJ1-1	NA	TGTGCCAGCAGTTTCTACGGGACTGAAGCTTTCTTT	CASSFYGTEAFF
TRBD1	TRBV6-5	TRBJ1-1	NA	TGTGCCAGCAGTCCCGGGACAGGCACCGCTGAAGCTTTCTTT	CASSPGTGTAEAFF
NA	TRBV28	TRBJ1-1	NA	TGTGCCAGCTACTTACAACCAGGCTCTGAAGCTTTCTTT	CASYLQPGSEAFF